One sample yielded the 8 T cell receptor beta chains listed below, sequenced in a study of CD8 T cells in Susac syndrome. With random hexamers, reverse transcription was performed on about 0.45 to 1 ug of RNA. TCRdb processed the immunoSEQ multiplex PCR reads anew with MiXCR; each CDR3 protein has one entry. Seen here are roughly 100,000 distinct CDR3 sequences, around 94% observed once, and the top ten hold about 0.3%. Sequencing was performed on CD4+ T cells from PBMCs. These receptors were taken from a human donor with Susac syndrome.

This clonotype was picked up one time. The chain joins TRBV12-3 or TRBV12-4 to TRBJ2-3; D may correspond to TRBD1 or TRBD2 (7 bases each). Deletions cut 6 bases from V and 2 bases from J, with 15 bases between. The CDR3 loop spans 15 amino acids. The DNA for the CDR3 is TGTGCCAGCAGGGGAGGGGGCGGATACACAGATACGCAGTATTTT. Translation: CASRGGGGYTDTQYF.

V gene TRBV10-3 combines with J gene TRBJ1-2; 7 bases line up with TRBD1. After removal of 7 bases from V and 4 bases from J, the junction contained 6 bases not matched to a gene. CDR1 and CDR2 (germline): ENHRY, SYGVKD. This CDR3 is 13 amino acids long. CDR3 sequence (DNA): TGTGCCATCAAGGGGGACAGTGCCTATGGCTACACCTTC. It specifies CAIKGDSAYGYTF.

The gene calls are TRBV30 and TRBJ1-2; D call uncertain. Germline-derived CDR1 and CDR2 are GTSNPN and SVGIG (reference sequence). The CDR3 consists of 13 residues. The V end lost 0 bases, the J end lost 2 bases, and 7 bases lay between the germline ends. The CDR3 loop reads CAWSVKLNYGYTF. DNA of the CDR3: TGTGCCTGGAGTGTAAAGTTAAACTATGGCTACACCTTC.

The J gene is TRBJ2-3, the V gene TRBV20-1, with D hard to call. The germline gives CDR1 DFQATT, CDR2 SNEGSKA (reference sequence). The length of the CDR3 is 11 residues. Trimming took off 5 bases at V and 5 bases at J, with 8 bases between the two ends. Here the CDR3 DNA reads TGCAGTGCTTGGTTGGTAGATACGCAGTATTTT. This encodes CSAWLVDTQYF.

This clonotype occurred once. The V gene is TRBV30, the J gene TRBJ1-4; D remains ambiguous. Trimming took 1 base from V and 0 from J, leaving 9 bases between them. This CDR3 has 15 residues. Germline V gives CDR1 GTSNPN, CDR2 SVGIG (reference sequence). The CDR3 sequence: CAWSEEGATNEKLFF. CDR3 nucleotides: TGTGCCTGGAGTGAGGAGGGCGCAACTAATGAAAAACTGTTTTTT.

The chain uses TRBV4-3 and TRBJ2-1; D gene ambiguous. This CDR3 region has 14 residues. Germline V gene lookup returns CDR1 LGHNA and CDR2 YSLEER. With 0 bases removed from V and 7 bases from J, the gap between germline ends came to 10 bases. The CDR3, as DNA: TGCGCCAGCAGCCAAGAGGCCTTTTTAAATGAGCAGTTCTTC. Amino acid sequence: CASSQEAFLNEQFF.

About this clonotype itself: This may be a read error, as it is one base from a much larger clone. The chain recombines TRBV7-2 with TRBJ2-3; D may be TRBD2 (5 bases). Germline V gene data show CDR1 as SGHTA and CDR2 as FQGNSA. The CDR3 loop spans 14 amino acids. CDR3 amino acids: CASSERSFTDTLYF. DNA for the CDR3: TGTGCCAGCAGCGAGCGGAGTTTCACAGATACGCTGTATTTT.

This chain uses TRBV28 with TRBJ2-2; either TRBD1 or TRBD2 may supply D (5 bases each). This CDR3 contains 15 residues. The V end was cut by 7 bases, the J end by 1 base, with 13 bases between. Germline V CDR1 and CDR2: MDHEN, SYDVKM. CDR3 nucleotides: TGTGCCAGCAAGGAGGACACGGTGAACACCGGGGAGCTGTTTTTT. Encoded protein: CASKEDTVNTGELFF.